The rows below give T cell receptor beta chains drawn from one sample of a study of blood T cell repertoires in COVID-19. Clones were sequenced by immunoSEQ multiplex PCR, and TCRdb holds only the in-frame ones, with some missing. This table has approximately 170,000 clones, less than 90% appearing once. The sample comprised peripheral blood. Every receptor here comes from a woman in her 70s with COVID-19, enrolled during active disease. The CDR3 runs from the conserved cysteine through the conserved F or W. Fields, in order: J gene, D gene, V gene, clone size, CDR3 DNA, CDR3 protein. D genes are given only for firm matches. A clone size is listed for some rows: how often the clone was seen (once, few, many), or a class if it is expanded.

>TRBJ1-1|.|TRBV2|once
TGTGCCAGCAGCCGGGAGGGTACTGAAGCTTTCTTT
CASSREGTEAFF
>TRBJ2-2|.|TRBV5-1|.
TGCGCCAGCAGCCCCCCGGTGACCGGGGAGCTGTTTTTT
CASSPPVTGELFF
>TRBJ1-2|.|TRBV6-5|.
TGTGCCAGCAGAAGACAGAACCAGGGGAACTATGGCTACACCTTC
CASRRQNQGNYGYTF
>TRBJ2-2|TRBD2|TRBV5-1|.
TGCGCCAGCAGCTCGGGACTAGCGGGAGTAAGGACCGGGGAGCTGTTTTTT
CASSSGLAGVRTGELFF
>TRBJ1-5|.|TRBV12-3/TRBV12-4|few
TGTGCCAGCAGTCGACAGGAAAATCAGCCCCAGCATTTT
CASSRQENQPQHF
>TRBJ1-2|TRBD1|TRBV6-5|.
TGTGCCAGCGAAGACAGGGTGGGTCGGGGCTACACCTTC
CASEDRVGRGYTF
>TRBJ2-5|.|TRBV1|.
TGCACCAGCAGCCACGGACTAGCGGGGGCTGAGGAGACCCAGTACTTC
CTSSHGLAGAEETQYF
>TRBJ1-1|.|TRBV15|once
TGTGCCACCAGTGCCCGGGCAGGGGAGGGGACTGAAGCTTTCTTT
CATSARAGEGTEAFF
>TRBJ2-5|.|TRBV5-1|.
TGCGCCAGCAACACGATGGCAGGGTCAGAGACCCAGTACTTC
CASNTMAGSETQYF
>TRBJ1-1|.|TRBV7-8|.
TGTGCCAGCAGCTTAAGTTTGGCCCCTGAAGCTTTCTTT
CASSLSLAPEAFF
>TRBJ2-7|TRBD2|TRBV7-2|.
TGTGCCAGCAGCTTAGACAGCGGGACTTACATAACCTACGAGCAGTACTTC
CASSLDSGTYITYEQYF
>TRBJ1-1|TRBD1|TRBV19|.
TGTGCCAGTAGCCCCGGGGGACAGAGGAACACTGAAGCTTTCTTT
CASSPGGQRNTEAFF
>TRBJ2-7|.|TRBV5-1|few
TGCGCCAGCAGCTTAGGTAGCGCGAAAACCTACGAGCAGTACTTC
CASSLGSAKTYEQYF
>TRBJ1-1|.|TRBV30|.
TGTGCCTGGTCCGGGACTGAGAACACTGAAGCTTTCTTT
CAWSGTENTEAFF
>TRBJ2-5|.|TRBV19|.
TGTGCCAGTAGCAAACTGACATCCCAAGAGACCCAGTACTTC
CASSKLTSQETQYF
>TRBJ1-2|.|TRBV24-1|.
TGTGCCACCAGTGGCCGTACACCCGGCTACACCTTC
CATSGRTPGYTF
>TRBJ2-5|TRBD1|TRBV2|.
TGTGCCAGCAGTCGCCTCGGACAGGGGGAAGAGACCCAGTACTTC
CASSRLGQGEETQYF
>TRBJ1-1|.|TRBV9|.
TGTGCCAGCAGCGTAGACTCGGGTTTTGAAGCTTTCTTT
CASSVDSGFEAFF
>TRBJ1-2|.|TRBV30|.
TGTGCCTGGAGTGTAAGGGGGAGCATGAGGGGCTACACCTTC
CAWSVRGSMRGYTF
>TRBJ1-2|.|TRBV28|few
TGTGCCAGCAGTTTAGAGGTGTCCTCGGGTGGCTACACCTTC
CASSLEVSSGGYTF
>TRBJ2-1|.|TRBV28|once
TGTGCCAGCAGCCCCCCGGGACAACTATACAATGAGCAGTTCTTC
CASSPPGQLYNEQFF
>TRBJ1-1|.|TRBV19|.
TGTGCCAGCCACTCATATAATCCGAACACTGAAGCTTTCTTT
CASHSYNPNTEAFF
>TRBJ1-5|TRBD1|TRBV2|.
TGTGCCAGCAGTTGGGACAGCAGCAATCAGCCCCAGCATTTT
CASSWDSSNQPQHF
>TRBJ1-2|TRBD1|TRBV6-5|once
TGTGCCAGCAGTCCCAGGACAGGGTCCTTCTATGGCTACACCTTC
CASSPRTGSFYGYTF
>TRBJ1-4|TRBD1|TRBV28|.
TGTGCCAGCAGCCGGACAGGGGGTTCAACTAATGAAAAACTGTTTTTT
CASSRTGGSTNEKLFF
>TRBJ2-5|.|TRBV3-1/TRBV3-2|.
TGTGCCAGCAGCCAAGATTCCGGGGGGCGCGAGACCCAGTACTTC
CASSQDSGGRETQYF
>TRBJ2-3|.|TRBV18|.
TGTGCCAGCTCTCTCTCGGGGAGCACAGATACGCAGTATTTT
CASSLSGSTDTQYF
>TRBJ1-1|TRBD1|TRBV27|once
TGTGCCAGCAGTTTATCGGAGGGGGCGAGAGCTTTCTTT
CASSLSEGARAFF
>TRBJ2-4|.|TRBV18|.
TGTGCCAGCTCACCGGCCGGGACTGACATTCAGTACTTC
CASSPAGTDIQYF
>TRBJ1-2|.|TRBV5-1|.
TGCGCCAGCAGCTTGGTGCCAGGGGAGGGCTATGGCTACACCTTC
CASSLVPGEGYGYTF
>TRBJ2-2|.|TRBV5-1|.
TGCGCCAGCAGCTACTACCAGGCGGAGGCGTCCGGGGAGCTGTTTTTT
CASSYYQAEASGELFF
>TRBJ1-5|.|TRBV19|.
TGTGCCTCAGGGTATAGCAATCAGCCCCAGCATTTT
CASGYSNQPQHF
>TRBJ2-1|TRBD2|TRBV6-7|few
TGTGCCAGCAGCCCGCGACTAGCGGGGACAGCGAACAATGAGCAGTTCTTC
CASSPRLAGTANNEQFF
>TRBJ2-1|.|TRBV3-1/TRBV3-2|.
TGTGCCAGCAGCCAAGTGGCCAGCTCCTACAATGAGCAGTTCTTC
CASSQVASSYNEQFF
>TRBJ2-7|TRBD1|TRBV6-5|.
TGTGCCAGCAGAGTACAAACCAGGGGGCACGACGAGCAGTACTTC
CASRVQTRGHDEQYF
>TRBJ2-2|.|TRBV29-1|.
TGCAGCGTTGTAAGGGGGAATGGCGGGGAGCTGTTTTTT
CSVVRGNGGELFF
>TRBJ1-4|.|TRBV29-1|.
TGCAGCGTGAGACCTCAGGGGACAACTAATGAAAAACTGTTTTTT
CSVRPQGTTNEKLFF
>TRBJ1-2|.|TRBV20-1|.
TGCAGTGGACAGCCTAACTATGGCTACACCTTC
CSGQPNYGYTF
>TRBJ1-2|.|TRBV28|.
TGTGCCAGCAGTGACCTCGAGGGACTCTATGGCTACACCTTC
CASSDLEGLYGYTF
>TRBJ2-3|TRBD2|TRBV5-6|.
TGTGCCAGCAGCCCGAGGACTAGCGGGACCACAGATACGCAGTATTTT
CASSPRTSGTTDTQYF
>TRBJ1-5|TRBD1|TRBV28|.
TGTGCCATAGACAGGGGAAATCAGCCCCAGCATTTT
CAIDRGNQPQHF
>TRBJ1-2|.|TRBV19|.
TGTGCCAGCGGCCTAGTATATGGCTACACCTTC
CASGLVYGYTF
>TRBJ2-7|.|TRBV2|.
TGTGCCAGCAGTGCGGGAGACCGACGCGAGCAGTACTTC
CASSAGDRREQYF
>TRBJ2-3|TRBD1|TRBV11-3|.
TGTGCCAGCAGCTTGGGACAGTATGATACGCAGTATTTT
CASSLGQYDTQYF
>TRBJ2-3|.|TRBV7-9|.
TGTGCCAGCAGCTTAGGCTTGGCGGGCACAGATACGCAGTATTTT
CASSLGLAGTDTQYF
>TRBJ1-1|TRBD1|TRBV6-2/TRBV6-3|.
TGTGCCAGCAGTAGAACCGGACAGGGAACTGAAGCTTTCTTT
CASSRTGQGTEAFF
>TRBJ1-5|.|TRBV28|.
TGTGCCAGCAGTCCGGGCCGTAGGGGAAATCAGCCCCAGCATTTT
CASSPGRRGNQPQHF
>TRBJ2-3|TRBD2|TRBV7-9|.
TGTGCCAGCAGCCCCCGGGGGGGGAGAGATACGCAGTATTTT
CASSPRGGRDTQYF
>TRBJ2-3|.|TRBV28|.
TGTGCCAGCAGTCCACAGGGAAGAGATACGCAGTATTTT
CASSPQGRDTQYF
>TRBJ1-2|TRBD1|TRBV2|once
TGTGCCAGCAAGGCCGGGACAGGGGACTCTAACTATGGCTACACCTTC
CASKAGTGDSNYGYTF
>TRBJ1-1|TRBD1|TRBV2|.
TGTGCCAGCAGTCGTTTTCGGGACAGGGCCGTCGGCACTGAAGCTTTCTTT
CASSRFRDRAVGTEAFF
>TRBJ2-5|TRBD1|TRBV2|.
TGTGCCAGCCACGGTGACAGGGAGTACTTC
CASHGDREYF
>TRBJ2-2|.|TRBV6-2/TRBV6-3|once
TGTGCCAGCAGTTACGGCAGATTGAACACCGGGGAGCTGTTTTTT
CASSYGRLNTGELFF